This T cell receptor (beta chain) was recovered during a study of monozygotic twins with inflammatory bowel disease. Study-level findings and limits: Healthy twins showed more clonotype sharing with others than IBD patients, especially patients with disease activity.

The CDR3 runs 14 residues. CDR1 is SGHKS, CDR2 YYEKEE, per germline (reference sequence). About this clonotype: Antigen: not known.

TCRdb re-called the 5' RACE reads and gives one entry per CDR3 protein, without DNA. The repertoire shows about 450,000 distinct CDR3 sequences; the top ten hold 2% to 2.5%. The TCR was taken from a human donor with ulcerative colitis or Crohn's disease, or a healthy co-twin of an affected twin (not recorded which). The chain has TRBV5-5 and TRBJ2-1. The specimen was blood. The chain's CDR3 is CASSSDLLGYEQFF.